The clone carrying this T cell receptor beta chain turned up a few times. Its antigen is unidentified. Unique molecular identifiers were incorporated during preparation of the TCRbeta library. TCRdb reprocessed the PCR reads via MiXCR and lists one record per CDR3 protein. The data contain about 580,000 distinct CDR3 sequences, 20% to 25% of them singletons. This record belongs to a study of T-cell reconstitution after alpha-beta-depleted transplantation in children. Whole-study findings and limits: Expanded graft clones numbering several hundred reportedly gave rise to alpha-beta T cells about two months after transplant. The origin of high day-60 TCRbeta diversity in some patients lay in surviving recipient T cells and thymic progenitors.

With V trimmed by 4 bases and J by 1 base, 12 bases remained unmatched. Germline V CDR1 and CDR2: DFQATT, SNEGSKA (reference sequence). The CDR3 extends over 17 amino acids. The sample in question was PBMCs, mostly from graft donor cells, obtained 360 days after TCRalphabeta/CD19-depleted stem cell transplant. The sequence derives from a boy in the first two years of life who had a stem cell transplant for acute myeloid leukemia, so the T cells may come from the graft donor. The J gene is TRBJ2-3, the V gene TRBV20-1, with TRBD2 matching over 9 bases. This CDR3 reads CSATSASGARGTDTQYF. The CDR3 bases are TGCAGTGCTACTTCAGCTAGCGGGGCCCGGGGCACAGATACGCAGTATTTT.